This TCR beta chain came from a study of blood T cell repertoires in COVID-19. At the level of the study: From T cells, B-cell-depleted T cells, or PBMCs came the material, which was cDNA or gDNA.

Original analysis: It was from reference gene primer amplification that nucleated cell counts were estimated. Sequencing used immunoSEQ multiplex PCR; TCRdb keeps in-frame clones, though not all of them. Clonal size and the V and J genes are those of that table, whereas D and trimming came from the DNA. The data show 180,000 or so clones, approximately 87% seen once. Germline CDR1 is MDHEN and CDR2 is SYDVKM. The CDR3 is 15 residues long. The V end lost 8 bases, the J end lost 0 bases, and 14 bases lay between the germline ends. Two consecutive negative NP/OP PCR tests, clearance, or resolved symptoms defined Cohort 3 recovery.

This TCR was recovered from a woman between 45 and 65 years old who had recovered from COVID-19. The J gene is TRBJ1-5, the V gene TRBV28; D gene ambiguous. Specimen: PBMCs or T cells enriched from blood (not recorded which). CDR3: CASRVSGSSNQPQHF. CDR3 sequence (DNA): TGTGCCAGCCGGGTATCGGGGTCTAGCAATCAGCCCCAGCATTTT.